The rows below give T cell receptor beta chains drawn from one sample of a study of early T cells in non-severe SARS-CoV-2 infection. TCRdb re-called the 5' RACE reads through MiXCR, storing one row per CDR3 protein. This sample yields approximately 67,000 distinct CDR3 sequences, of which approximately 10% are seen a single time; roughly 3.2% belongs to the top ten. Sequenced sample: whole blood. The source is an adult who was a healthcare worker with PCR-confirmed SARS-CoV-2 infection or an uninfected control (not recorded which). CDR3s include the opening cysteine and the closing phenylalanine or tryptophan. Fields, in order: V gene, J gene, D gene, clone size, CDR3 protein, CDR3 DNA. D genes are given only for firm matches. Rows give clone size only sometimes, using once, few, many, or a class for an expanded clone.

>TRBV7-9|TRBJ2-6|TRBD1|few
CASSPRDRGGRPGANVLTF
TGTGCCAGCAGCCCGAGGGACAGGGGAGGTAGACCTGGGGCCAACGTCCTGACTTTC
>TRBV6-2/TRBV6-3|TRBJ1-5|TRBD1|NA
CATWDRGHQPQHF
TGTGCCACCTGGGACAGGGGACATCAGCCCCAGCATTTT
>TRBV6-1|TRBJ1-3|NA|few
CASSESRQGGYTIYF
TGTGCCAGCAGTGAAAGCAGGCAGGGAGGATACACCATATATTTT
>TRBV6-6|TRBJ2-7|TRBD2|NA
CASRGLARDEQYF
TGTGCCAGCAGGGGACTAGCGCGGGACGAGCAGTACTTC
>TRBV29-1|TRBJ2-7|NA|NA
CSAGGGKEPYEQYF
TGCAGCGCTGGGGGCGGGAAGGAGCCCTACGAGCAGTACTTC
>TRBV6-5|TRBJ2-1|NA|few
CASSYTQGRDEQFF
TGTGCCAGCAGCTACACTCAGGGGAGGGATGAGCAGTTCTTC
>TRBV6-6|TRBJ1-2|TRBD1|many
CASSYQAIQGNYGYTF
TGTGCCAGCAGTTACCAAGCGATACAGGGGAACTATGGCTACACCTTC
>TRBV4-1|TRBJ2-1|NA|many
CASQGSSFF
TGCGCCAGCCAGGGGTCCTCGTTCTTC
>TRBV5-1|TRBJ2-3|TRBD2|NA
CASSWKTSGNTDTQYF
TGCGCCAGCAGCTGGAAGACTAGCGGGAACACAGATACGCAGTATTTT
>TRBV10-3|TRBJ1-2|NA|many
CAISGTSYGYTF
TGTGCCATCTCCGGGACAAGCTATGGCTACACCTTC
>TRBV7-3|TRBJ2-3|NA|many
CASSAQGFGTDTQYF
TGTGCCAGCAGCGCCCAGGGGTTTGGCACAGATACGCAGTATTTT
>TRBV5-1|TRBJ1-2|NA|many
CASSRDGDGYTF
TGCGCCAGCAGCAGGGACGGCGATGGCTACACCTTC
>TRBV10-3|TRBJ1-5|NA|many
CAISESWAAGVTKPQHF
TGTGCCATCAGTGAGTCCTGGGCGGCAGGGGTTACGAAGCCCCAGCATTTT
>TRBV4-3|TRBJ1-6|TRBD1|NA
CASSPFTTGDSPLHF
TGCGCCAGCAGCCCCTTTACTACAGGGGATTCACCCCTCCACTTT
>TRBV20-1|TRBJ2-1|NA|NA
CSAYYRDFSYNEQFF
TGCAGTGCCTATTACCGGGACTTCTCCTACAATGAGCAGTTCTTC
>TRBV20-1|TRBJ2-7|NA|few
CSARDRGEPSYEQYF
TGCAGTGCTAGAGATCGGGGCGAGCCCTCCTACGAGCAGTACTTC
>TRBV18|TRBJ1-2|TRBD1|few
CASSQGQGNYGYTF
TGTGCCAGCTCACAAGGACAGGGGAACTATGGCTACACCTTC
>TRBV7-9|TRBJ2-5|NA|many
CASSSVWGGWYQETQYF
TGTGCCAGCAGCTCTGTATGGGGGGGCTGGTACCAAGAGACCCAGTACTTC
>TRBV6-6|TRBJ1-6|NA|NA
CASSRQDSPLHF
TGTGCCAGCAGTAGACAGGATTCACCCCTCCACTTT
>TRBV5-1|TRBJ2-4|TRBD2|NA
CASSLAVSGRASDKNIQYF
TGCGCCAGCAGCTTGGCTGTTAGCGGGAGGGCCTCGGACAAAAACATTCAGTACTTC
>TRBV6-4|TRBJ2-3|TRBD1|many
CASSDGTGGSDTQYF
TGTGCCAGCAGTGACGGGACAGGGGGCTCAGATACGCAGTATTTT
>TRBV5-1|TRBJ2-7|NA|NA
CASHEYRLSDEQYF
TGCGCCAGCCATGAATATCGGCTATCGGACGAGCAGTACTTC
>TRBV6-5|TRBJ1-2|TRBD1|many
CASTRDRRNYGYTF
TGTGCCAGCACCAGGGACAGACGGAACTATGGCTACACCTTC
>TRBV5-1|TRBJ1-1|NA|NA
CASSSPGPGAFF
TGCGCCAGCAGCTCACCGGGACCTGGGGCTTTCTTT
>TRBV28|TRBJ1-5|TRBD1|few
CASSPQGAADQPQHF
TGTGCCAGCAGTCCACAGGGGGCGGCCGATCAGCCCCAGCATTTT
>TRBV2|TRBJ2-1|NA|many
CASSEALPGNNEQFF
TGTGCCAGCAGTGAAGCGCTTCCAGGGAACAATGAGCAGTTCTTC
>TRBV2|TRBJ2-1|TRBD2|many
CASSTRTSANNEQFF
TGTGCCAGCAGCACCCGGACTAGCGCCAACAATGAGCAGTTCTTC
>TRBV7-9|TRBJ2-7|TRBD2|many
CASSLGLAGPYEQYF
TGTGCCAGCAGCTTAGGGCTAGCGGGACCTTACGAGCAGTACTTC
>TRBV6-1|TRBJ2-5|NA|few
CAGREVGGGQTQYF
TGTGCCGGGCGTGAGGTTGGGGGCGGGCAGACCCAGTACTTC
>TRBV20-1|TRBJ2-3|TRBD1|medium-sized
CSARGWDRSTDTQYF
TGCAGTGCTAGAGGTTGGGACAGGAGCACAGATACGCAGTATTTT
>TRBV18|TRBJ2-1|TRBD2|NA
CASSPPLAGGTNEQFF
TGTGCCAGCTCACCACCTCTAGCGGGAGGGACCAATGAGCAGTTCTTC
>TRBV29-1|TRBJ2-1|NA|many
CSVARMSSYNEQFF
TGCAGCGTTGCAAGGATGAGCTCCTACAATGAGCAGTTCTTC
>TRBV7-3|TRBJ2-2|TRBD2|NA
CASSLIGTRGELFF
TGTGCCAGCAGCTTAATAGGGACTAGAGGGGAGCTGTTTTTT
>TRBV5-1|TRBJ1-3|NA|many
CASSSDPTSGNTIYF
TGCGCCAGCAGCAGCGACCCCACCTCTGGAAACACCATATATTTT
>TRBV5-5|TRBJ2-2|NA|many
CASSLLGGHGTGELFF
TGTGCCAGCAGCTTGCTTGGGGGGCACGGCACCGGGGAGCTGTTTTTT
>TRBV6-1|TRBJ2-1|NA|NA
CASILTRPPNEQFF
TGTGCCAGCATTCTGACCCGTCCCCCCAATGAGCAGTTCTTC
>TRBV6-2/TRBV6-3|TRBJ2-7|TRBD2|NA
CASSTQTSLREQYF
TGTGCCAGCAGTACCCAGACTAGCCTACGGGAGCAGTACTTC
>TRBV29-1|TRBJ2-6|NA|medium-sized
CSVQTGANVLTF
TGCAGCGTCCAGACGGGGGCCAACGTCCTGACTTTC
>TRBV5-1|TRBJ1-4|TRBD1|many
CASSGSQGESEKLFF
TGCGCCAGCAGCGGATCACAGGGGGAGTCTGAAAAACTGTTTTTT
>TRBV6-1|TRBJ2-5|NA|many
CASLGYQETQYF
TGTGCCAGTCTGGGCTACCAAGAGACCCAGTACTTC
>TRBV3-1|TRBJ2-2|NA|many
CASSQEGIGELFF
TGTGCCAGCAGCCAAGAGGGTATCGGGGAGCTGTTTTTT
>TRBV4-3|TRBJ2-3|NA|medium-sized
CASSQRLAGDTQYF
TGCGCCAGCAGCCAAAGGCTAGCAGGGGATACGCAGTATTTT
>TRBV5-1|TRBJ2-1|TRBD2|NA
CASRGTSLDEQFF
TGCGCCAGCAGGGGGACTAGTCTGGATGAGCAGTTCTTC
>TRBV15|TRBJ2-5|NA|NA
CATSEGYQETQYF
TGTGCCACCAGCGAGGGATATCAAGAGACCCAGTACTTC
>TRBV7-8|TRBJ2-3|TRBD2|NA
CASSSRTSGFTDTQYF
TGTGCCAGCAGCTCTAGGACTAGCGGATTCACGGATACGCAGTATTTT
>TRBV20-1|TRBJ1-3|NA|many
CTIQGPGGNSGNTIYF
TGCACTATTCAAGGTCCGGGGGGCAACTCTGGAAACACCATATATTTT
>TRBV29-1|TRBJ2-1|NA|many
CSPPWAYNEQFF
TGCAGCCCCCCGTGGGCGTACAATGAGCAGTTCTTC
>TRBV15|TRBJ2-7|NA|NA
CATRRGGPPVHEQYF
TGTGCCACCAGGAGAGGAGGTCCTCCGGTCCACGAGCAGTACTTC
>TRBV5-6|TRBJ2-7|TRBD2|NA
CASSLLASGTHEQYF
TGTGCCAGCAGCTTGTTGGCTAGCGGGACCCACGAGCAGTACTTC
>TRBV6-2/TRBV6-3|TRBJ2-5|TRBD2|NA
CASIPAGQETQYF
TGTGCCAGCATACCAGCGGGGCAAGAGACCCAGTACTTC
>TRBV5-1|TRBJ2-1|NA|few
CASSLGQDNNEQFF
TGCGCCAGCAGCTTGGGACAGGATAACAATGAGCAGTTCTTC
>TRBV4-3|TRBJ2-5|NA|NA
CASSQEWQGALQETQYF
TGCGCCAGCAGCCAAGAATGGCAAGGGGCACTCCAAGAGACCCAGTACTTC
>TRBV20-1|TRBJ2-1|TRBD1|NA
CSARFRDSFYNEQFF
TGCAGTGCTAGATTCCGGGACAGCTTTTACAATGAGCAGTTCTTC
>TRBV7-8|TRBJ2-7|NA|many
CASSLAPTATGQYF
TGTGCCAGCAGCTTAGCGCCTACAGCTACAGGGCAGTACTTC
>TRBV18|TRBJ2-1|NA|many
CASSPERTEQFF
TGTGCCAGCTCACCAGAAAGGACAGAGCAGTTCTTC
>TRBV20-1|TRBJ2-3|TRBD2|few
CSAGEGHGLAGDTDTQYF
TGCAGTGCTGGAGAGGGCCATGGACTAGCGGGAGACACAGATACGCAGTATTTT
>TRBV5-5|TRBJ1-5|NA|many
CASSRDGHQPQHF
TGTGCCAGCAGCCGAGACGGCCATCAGCCCCAGCATTTT
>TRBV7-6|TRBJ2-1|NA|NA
CASSLVGGDYYNEQFF
TGTGCCAGCAGCTTAGTAGGGGGGGACTACTACAATGAGCAGTTCTTC
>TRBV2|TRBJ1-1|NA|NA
CASSEAPGYGEAFF
TGTGCCAGCAGTGAAGCCCCGGGGTACGGTGAAGCTTTCTTT